These 5 T cell receptor beta chains were sequenced from one sample in a study of T cell repertoires in cytomegalovirus infection. Antigens for these TCRs are unknown. In TCRdb, the reads were re-called with MiXCR into one record per CDR3 protein. This sample has 90,000 to 110,000 distinct CDR3 sequences, with around 31% found just once. The sequenced sample was CD8+ T cells from cultured PBMCs, obtained from culture after CMV antigen stimulation. Every receptor here comes from a human donor in good health (CMV status not recorded). Some clones in this sample may be carry-over from other donors' samples.

The chain joins TRBV12-3 or TRBV12-4 to TRBJ2-5; D ambiguous. The CDR3 consists of 13 residues. Trimming removed 1 base at V and 5 bases at J, with 8 bases between. The CDR3 DNA sequence: TGTGCCAGCAGTTTAGTGACGGGTGAGACCCAGTACTTC. Amino acids: CASSLVTGETQYF.

This clonotype was counted at least ten times. The genes are TRBV12-3 or TRBV12-4 and TRBJ2-1; TRBD1 agrees at 9 bases. This CDR3 contains 19 residues. V was clipped by 0 bases and J by 4 bases; unmatched bases: 13. Here the CDR3 DNA reads TGTGCCAGCAGTTTAGCGCTAATGGGGACAGGGCTTTTTTACAATGAGCAGTTCTTC. Its translation is CASSLALMGTGLFYNEQFF.

The table lists this clonotype with a few counts. The chain carries TRBV19 and TRBJ1-1, with D uncertain. With 7 bases removed from V and 2 bases from J, the gap between germline ends came to 14 bases. There are 14 residues in the CDR3. Germline assignment: CDR1 LNHDA and CDR2 SQIVND (reference sequence). The CDR3 protein is CASILTSANTEAFF. In nucleotides, the CDR3 is TGTGCCAGTATCCTGACATCAGCAAACACTGAAGCTTTCTTT.

V usage is TRBV14 and J usage is TRBJ2-3; weak D call: TRBD1 (6 bases). V lost 3 bases, J lost 5 bases, and 9 bases lay in between. Germline V gives CDR1 SGHDN, CDR2 FVKESK. The CDR3 totals 13 residues. The chain's CDR3 is CASSHRGRDTQYF. The DNA for the CDR3 is TGTGCCAGCAGCCACAGGGGTCGAGATACGCAGTATTTT.

This clonotype turned up a few times. The chain couples TRBV11-2 to TRBJ2-5; D perhaps matches TRBD2 (5 bases). Germline CDR1 is SGHAT and CDR2 is FQNNGV. The CDR3 totals 14 residues. Trimming removed 3 bases at V and 5 bases at J, with 13 bases between. Here the CDR3 reads CASSFPLEGETQYF. CDR3 sequence (DNA): TGTGCCAGCAGCTTCCCCTTAGAGGGCGAGACCCAGTACTTC.